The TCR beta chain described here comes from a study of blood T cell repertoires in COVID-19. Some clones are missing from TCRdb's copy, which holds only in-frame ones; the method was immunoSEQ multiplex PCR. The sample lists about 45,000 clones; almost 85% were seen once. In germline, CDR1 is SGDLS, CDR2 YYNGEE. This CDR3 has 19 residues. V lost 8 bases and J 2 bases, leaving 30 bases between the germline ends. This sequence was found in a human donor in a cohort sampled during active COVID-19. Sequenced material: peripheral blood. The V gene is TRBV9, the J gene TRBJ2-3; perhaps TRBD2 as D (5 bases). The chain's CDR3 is CARGSILVIPGPITDTQYF. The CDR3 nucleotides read TGTGCCAGAGGGAGTATCTTAGTGATCCCTGGGCCAATCACAGATACGCAGTATTTT.